Listed below are T cell receptor beta chains from one sample, sequenced in a study of blood T cell repertoires in COVID-19. Some clones are missing from TCRdb's copy, which holds only in-frame ones; the method was immunoSEQ multiplex PCR. The table records approximately 100,000 clones, 81% of them present only once. The sample consisted of peripheral blood. These receptor sequences come from a human donor in a cohort sampled during active COVID-19. Each CDR3 is given with its conserved first and last residue. Each record gives: V gene, clone size, J gene, D gene, CDR3 protein, CDR3 DNA. A D gene is named only where the DNA matches it firmly. The listing skips clone size in some rows; elsewhere it reads once, few, many or a size class.

v_call: TRBV6-4; clone_size: -; j_call: TRBJ1-5; d_call: TRBD1; cdr3_aa: CASSDQTGSQPQHF; cdr3_nt: TGTGCCAGCAGTGATCAGACAGGGAGTCAGCCCCAGCATTTT
v_call: TRBV6-6; clone_size: -; j_call: TRBJ1-1; d_call: -; cdr3_aa: CASRQDSRFEAFF; cdr3_nt: TGTGCCAGCAGGCAAGACAGTAGGTTTGAAGCTTTCTTT
v_call: TRBV13; clone_size: -; j_call: TRBJ2-2; d_call: -; cdr3_aa: CASSSLDRRSTGELFF; cdr3_nt: TGTGCCAGCAGCTCCTTAGACAGGAGGAGCACCGGGGAGCTGTTTTTT
v_call: TRBV27; clone_size: once; j_call: TRBJ2-7; d_call: -; cdr3_aa: CASTPNPGSYEQYF; cdr3_nt: TGTGCCAGCACCCCGAACCCCGGGTCCTACGAGCAGTACTTC
v_call: TRBV4-2; clone_size: -; j_call: TRBJ2-3; d_call: -; cdr3_aa: CASSQDLKGSDTQYF; cdr3_nt: TGTGCCAGCAGCCAAGATCTCAAGGGGTCAGATACGCAGTATTTT
v_call: TRBV7-9; clone_size: -; j_call: TRBJ2-3; d_call: TRBD2; cdr3_aa: CASSYGTSGGTDTQYF; cdr3_nt: TGTGCCAGCAGCTACGGGACTAGCGGGGGCACAGATACGCAGTATTTT
v_call: TRBV5-1; clone_size: -; j_call: TRBJ2-3; d_call: TRBD1; cdr3_aa: CASSLAGTGGTDTQYF; cdr3_nt: TGCGCCAGCAGCTTGGCCGGGACAGGGGGCACAGATACGCAGTATTTT
v_call: TRBV2; clone_size: -; j_call: TRBJ1-1; d_call: -; cdr3_aa: CASSEAREVAFF; cdr3_nt: TGTGCCAGCAGTGAAGCCCGCGAGGTGGCTTTCTTT
v_call: TRBV7-9; clone_size: -; j_call: TRBJ2-3; d_call: TRBD1; cdr3_aa: CASSRGQGSSTDTQYF; cdr3_nt: TGTGCCAGCAGCCGTGGACAGGGATCTAGCACAGATACGCAGTATTTT
v_call: TRBV28; clone_size: -; j_call: TRBJ1-2; d_call: -; cdr3_aa: CASSFLNGYTF; cdr3_nt: TGTGCCAGCAGTTTCCTTAATGGCTACACCTTC
v_call: TRBV10-3; clone_size: once; j_call: TRBJ2-7; d_call: TRBD1; cdr3_aa: CAISDRTGGSYEQYF; cdr3_nt: TGTGCCATCAGCGACCGGACAGGGGGATCCTACGAGCAGTACTTC
v_call: TRBV7-2; clone_size: once; j_call: TRBJ1-2; d_call: TRBD1; cdr3_aa: CASSSRQGYGYTF; cdr3_nt: TGTGCCAGCAGCTCACGACAGGGCTATGGCTACACCTTC
v_call: TRBV7-9; clone_size: once; j_call: TRBJ2-3; d_call: TRBD2; cdr3_aa: CASSQTSVVTDTQYF; cdr3_nt: TGTGCCAGCAGCCAGACTAGCGTAGTCACAGATACGCAGTATTTT
v_call: TRBV20-1; clone_size: -; j_call: TRBJ1-5; d_call: -; cdr3_aa: CSASNSLRSRDELGARQPQHF; cdr3_nt: TGCAGTGCTAGTAATTCTTTACGGTCTAGGGATGAGTTGGGGGCGCGGCAGCCCCAGCATTTT
v_call: TRBV19; clone_size: -; j_call: TRBJ1-2; d_call: -; cdr3_aa: CASSFAARGYTF; cdr3_nt: TGTGCCAGTAGTTTCGCAGCGAGGGGCTACACCTTC
v_call: TRBV5-6; clone_size: -; j_call: TRBJ1-1; d_call: TRBD1; cdr3_aa: CASSKPGQGQLNTEAFF; cdr3_nt: TGTGCCAGCAGTAAACCGGGACAGGGACAATTGAACACTGAAGCTTTCTTT
v_call: TRBV5-1; clone_size: -; j_call: TRBJ2-1; d_call: -; cdr3_aa: CASRQQGNEQFF; cdr3_nt: TGCGCCAGCAGGCAACAGGGCAATGAGCAGTTCTTC
v_call: TRBV28; clone_size: -; j_call: TRBJ2-1; d_call: TRBD1; cdr3_aa: CASSFTGTGKGEQFF; cdr3_nt: TGTGCCAGCAGTTTCACCGGGACAGGGAAGGGTGAGCAGTTCTTC
v_call: TRBV19; clone_size: -; j_call: TRBJ1-1; d_call: -; cdr3_aa: CASSIGSGTEAFF; cdr3_nt: TGTGCCAGTAGTATAGGGTCCGGTACTGAAGCTTTCTTT
v_call: TRBV4-2; clone_size: -; j_call: TRBJ2-7; d_call: -; cdr3_aa: CASSQEGDEQYF; cdr3_nt: TGTGCCAGCAGCCAAGAAGGGGACGAGCAGTACTTC
v_call: TRBV6-2/TRBV6-3; clone_size: -; j_call: TRBJ1-2; d_call: -; cdr3_aa: CASSPRLSAGNYGYTF; cdr3_nt: TGTGCCAGCAGTCCCCGGTTGAGCGCGGGCAACTATGGCTACACCTTC
v_call: TRBV27; clone_size: -; j_call: TRBJ1-4; d_call: -; cdr3_aa: CASSSGAGVEKLFF; cdr3_nt: TGTGCCAGCAGTTCAGGGGCGGGGGTGGAAAAACTGTTTTTT
v_call: TRBV27; clone_size: -; j_call: TRBJ1-4; d_call: -; cdr3_aa: CASSLSGRGTEKLFF; cdr3_nt: TGTGCCAGCAGTTTATCGGGCAGGGGTACTGAAAAACTGTTTTTT
v_call: TRBV5-1; clone_size: -; j_call: TRBJ1-1; d_call: TRBD1; cdr3_aa: CASRSTTGGLGTEAFF; cdr3_nt: TGCGCCAGCAGGAGCACGACAGGGGGCCTGGGGACTGAAGCTTTCTTT
v_call: TRBV21-1; clone_size: -; j_call: TRBJ1-2; d_call: -; cdr3_aa: CASSILTGVHGYTF; cdr3_nt: TGTGCCAGCAGCATCCTGACAGGGGTGCATGGCTACACCTTC
v_call: TRBV12-5; clone_size: -; j_call: TRBJ1-5; d_call: TRBD1; cdr3_aa: CASGSGGGNQPQHF; cdr3_nt: TGTGCTAGTGGATCAGGGGGTGGCAATCAGCCCCAGCATTTT
v_call: TRBV28; clone_size: -; j_call: TRBJ1-2; d_call: -; cdr3_aa: CASSPTDSPLYGYTF; cdr3_nt: TGTGCCAGCAGCCCCACTGACAGCCCGCTCTATGGCTACACCTTC
v_call: TRBV5-4; clone_size: -; j_call: TRBJ2-7; d_call: -; cdr3_aa: CASSFREPAYEQYF; cdr3_nt: TGTGCCAGCAGCTTTCGGGAACCAGCCTACGAGCAGTACTTC
v_call: TRBV9; clone_size: -; j_call: TRBJ2-5; d_call: -; cdr3_aa: CASSVDGQGRETQYF; cdr3_nt: TGTGCCAGCAGCGTAGATGGGCAGGGAAGAGAGACCCAGTACTTC
v_call: TRBV28; clone_size: once; j_call: TRBJ2-5; d_call: TRBD2; cdr3_aa: CASSTSGRRVGETQYF; cdr3_nt: TGTGCCAGCTCTACTAGCGGCCGACGGGTAGGAGAGACCCAGTACTTC
v_call: TRBV27; clone_size: -; j_call: TRBJ1-5; d_call: -; cdr3_aa: CATKQGQGSNQPQHF; cdr3_nt: TGTGCCACTAAGCAGGGGCAGGGTAGCAATCAGCCCCAGCATTTT
v_call: TRBV30; clone_size: -; j_call: TRBJ1-1; d_call: -; cdr3_aa: CAWGTEGTEAFF; cdr3_nt: TGTGCCTGGGGGACCGAGGGCACTGAAGCTTTCTTT
v_call: TRBV4-3; clone_size: -; j_call: TRBJ2-1; d_call: -; cdr3_aa: CASSHRGYNEQFF; cdr3_nt: TGCGCCAGCAGCCATAGGGGCTACAATGAGCAGTTCTTC
v_call: TRBV28; clone_size: -; j_call: TRBJ1-2; d_call: TRBD1; cdr3_aa: CASTQGDITNYGYTF; cdr3_nt: TGTGCCAGCACTCAGGGGGACATAACTAACTATGGCTACACCTTC
v_call: TRBV30; clone_size: -; j_call: TRBJ1-2; d_call: -; cdr3_aa: CAWSRGAGYGYTF; cdr3_nt: TGTGCCTGGAGTCGGGGGGCAGGCTATGGCTACACCTTC